The clone carrying this TCR beta chain was observed a few times. Researchers ran the PCR with 60 Vbeta and 13 Jbeta primers. Profiling relied on immunoSEQ multiplex PCR, and the TCRdb table lists in-frame clones only, not all of them. The data contain approximately 290,000 clones, about four fifths of them singletons. Germline V gene data show CDR1 as MNHEY and CDR2 as SMNVEV (reference sequence). Trimming pared 4 bases from V and 2 bases from J, leaving 11 bases between. This CDR3 region has 14 residues. The sample is drawn from a study of cytomegalovirus exposure and HLA in healthy donors. Material for sequencing was PBMCs. This receptor was obtained from a girl aged 2-10 years in good health and CMV-seronegative. V gene TRBV27 combines with J gene TRBJ2-5; maybe TRBD1 (5 bases). The CDR3 region has the DNA TGTGCCAGCAGTTCCAAAAGGACACAAGAGACCCAGTACTTC. It codes for CASSSKRTQETQYF.